These T cell receptor beta chains were read from a single sample in a study of T cells in Graves' hyperthyroidism and ophthalmopathy. TCRdb ran MiXCR on the multiplex PCR reads and lists one entry per CDR3 protein. This sample carries roughly 380,000 distinct CDR3 sequences, roughly 20% of them seen once, and the ten largest clones take roughly 16%. Sequences were obtained from blood. The receptors originated from a woman in her 40s with Graves' ophthalmopathy. CDR3s include the opening cysteine and the closing phenylalanine or tryptophan. The order of the fields is V gene, CDR3 protein.

V: TRBV6-1
CDR3: CASSERSGAGNQPQHF

V: TRBV5-1
CDR3: CASTARDSMLNTEAFF

V: TRBV7-2
CDR3: CASSKIAGEDYEQYF

V: TRBV12-3/TRBV12-4
CDR3: CASSSQGQGGKLFF

V: TRBV7-2
CDR3: CASSWDPRQPQHF

V: TRBV14
CDR3: CASSQVRSTGELYF

V: TRBV28
CDR3: CASSATGDEQYF

V: TRBV6-2/TRBV6-3
CDR3: CASRATSYQETQYF

V: TRBV27
CDR3: CASRTKFDRGRSYEQYF

V: TRBV5-1
CDR3: CASKREGLGAYEQYF

V: TRBV20-1
CDR3: CSARAQFGTGGYEQYF

V: TRBV5-1
CDR3: CATTTGGSGELFF

V: TRBV27
CDR3: CASSAWTGVDQPQHF

V: TRBV6-1
CDR3: CASSRTEGTEAFF

V: TRBV11-2
CDR3: CASSTTGTAKSDTEAFF

V: TRBV28
CDR3: CASSPRGFVYEQYF

V: TRBV5-1
CDR3: CASSLEGTGAGNTIYF

V: TRBV6-5
CDR3: CASSYSGQQAFF

V: TRBV4-1
CDR3: CASSPSAGRLAKNIQYF

V: TRBV15
CDR3: CATSRHRTGHTGELFF

V: TRBV12-5
CDR3: CASGLVIGGIYSNQPQHF

V: TRBV11-2
CDR3: CASSLTRTSAGELFF

V: TRBV3-1
CDR3: CASSLSGTGGKGAFF

V: TRBV5-1
CDR3: CASSSGTRGETEAFF

V: TRBV6-2/TRBV6-3
CDR3: CASSYAAGSSTGELFF

V: TRBV6-5
CDR3: CASSYSSDREDEQYF

V: TRBV11-2
CDR3: CASSHSLGQGGTGELFF

V: TRBV7-2
CDR3: CASSLEVGRRQETQYF

V: TRBV28
CDR3: CASSRRGGGGGGAEAFF

V: TRBV12-3/TRBV12-4
CDR3: CASSFGLAGAGETQYF

V: TRBV6-5
CDR3: CASSLTGGEGQPQHF

V: TRBV28
CDR3: CASSLWGRGEETQYF

V: TRBV4-1
CDR3: CASSLESPSYEQYF

V: TRBV28
CDR3: CASRPQGVSHQPQHF

V: TRBV12-3/TRBV12-4
CDR3: CASSYRGRITEAFF

V: TRBV7-3
CDR3: CASGPDTGELFF

V: TRBV20-1
CDR3: CSAELAGGENIQYF

V: TRBV28
CDR3: CASSFNRGKTQYF

V: TRBV7-8
CDR3: CASSENRVTGELFF

V: TRBV2
CDR3: CASRGRASLDYGYTF

V: TRBV11-2
CDR3: CASRTGTRVTHEQYF

V: TRBV6-1
CDR3: CASNQEARTQETQYF

V: TRBV20-1
CDR3: CSASDIQSQETQYF

V: TRBV4-2
CDR3: CASSASQGAKANYGYTF

V: TRBV6-5
CDR3: CASSYDGTGNQPQHF

V: TRBV6-1
CDR3: CASSWAVGGETQYF

V: TRBV27
CDR3: CASSSRGRRTEAFF

V: TRBV12-3/TRBV12-4
CDR3: CASSSRGSQYF

V: TRBV6-1
CDR3: CASSVDDRGSVEQYF

V: TRBV7-2
CDR3: CASSLSGTGTYEQYF

V: TRBV6-2/TRBV6-3
CDR3: CASSYPPTALTPGEQYF